These T cell receptor beta chains were read from a single sample in a study of T cell responses to AZD1222 COVID-19 vaccine. The method was immunoSEQ multiplex PCR; TCRdb's version includes in-frame clones alone and lacks a portion of them. The profile shows roughly 100,000 clones, approximately 84% of them singletons. This material consisted of peripheral blood, taken 28 days after the second AZD1222 dose. These TCRs come from an adult who received the AZD1222 COVID-19 vaccine. The CDR3 runs from the conserved cysteine through the conserved F or W. The D gene is left open where the match is weak. Clone size is not always given. Where it is, it says once, few, many or a class for expanded clones.

TRBV5-1	once	-	TRBJ1-2	TGCGCCAGCAGCTTCACTCCGACGGATTCCTATGGCTACACCTTC	CASSFTPTDSYGYTF
TRBV7-9	-	TRBD1	TRBJ2-5	TGTGCCAGCAGCTTAGGGTCGGACAGGGTTGAGACCCAGTACTTC	CASSLGSDRVETQYF
TRBV11-3	-	TRBD2	TRBJ2-3	TGTGCCAGCAGCTTAGCCGAGGGGACTAGCGGGCCCCGCACAGATACGCAGTATTTT	CASSLAEGTSGPRTDTQYF
TRBV7-9	few	TRBD1	TRBJ2-1	TGTGCCAGCAGCTTAGGCGGACAGGGGTTTGCCAGGGAGCAGTTCTTC	CASSLGGQGFAREQFF
TRBV10-1	-	TRBD1	TRBJ2-2	TGCGCCAGCAGTGAAGGGACAGGGGCCGGGGAGCTGTTTTTT	CASSEGTGAGELFF
TRBV27	-	-	TRBJ1-2	TGTGCCAGCAGTTCCAACACTGACTATGGCTACACCTTC	CASSSNTDYGYTF
TRBV4-1	few	TRBD1	TRBJ2-2	TGCGCCAGCAGCCCCACCTTAGACAGGGCTAACACCGGGGAGCTGTTTTTT	CASSPTLDRANTGELFF
TRBV5-1	-	-	TRBJ2-1	TGCGCCAGCTCCGCCGGGGTGTTAGGGGCCAATGAGCAGTTCTTC	CASSAGVLGANEQFF
TRBV28	-	TRBD1	TRBJ1-3	TGTGCCAGCAGAACAGGGGCGATAGGTGGAAACACCATATATTTT	CASRTGAIGGNTIYF
TRBV24-1	-	TRBD1	TRBJ1-1	TGTGCCACCAGTGATTTGTTTGCAGGGGGGCTGGGTGAAGCTTTCTTT	CATSDLFAGGLGEAFF
TRBV18	-	-	TRBJ2-7	TGTGCCAGCTCACCTACGGTCGACTACGAGCAGTACTTC	CASSPTVDYEQYF
TRBV10-3	once	-	TRBJ2-7	TGCGCCATCTCGTTGCGGGGAAACTACGAGCAGTACTTC	CAISLRGNYEQYF
TRBV12-2	-	-	TRBJ2-7	TGTGCAAGTCGCTTGTGGCTTAGGTTATACGAGCAGTACTTC	CASRLWLRLYEQYF
TRBV27	-	-	TRBJ1-1	TGTGCCAGCAGTCCCTCAGGTTTGAACACTGAAGCTTTCTTT	CASSPSGLNTEAFF
TRBV3-1/TRBV3-2	-	-	TRBJ2-2	TGTGCCAGCAGCCAAGGTCCGGGGGCCGACACCGGGGAGCTGTTTTTT	CASSQGPGADTGELFF
TRBV9	-	-	TRBJ1-1	TGTGCCAGCAGCGCCAGGGAAACTGAAGCTTTCTTT	CASSARETEAFF
TRBV5-6	-	-	TRBJ2-5	TGTGCCAGCAGCTTCTCAGAGACCCAGTACTTC	CASSFSETQYF
TRBV5-1	-	-	TRBJ1-5	TGCGCCAGCAGCTTAGAGGGGGGGAATCAGCCCCAGCATTTT	CASSLEGGNQPQHF
TRBV12-3/TRBV12-4	-	-	TRBJ2-2	TGTGCCAGCCGTGAGGGCACCGGGGAGCTGTTTTTT	CASREGTGELFF
TRBV7-8	-	-	TRBJ1-4	TGTGCCAGCAGCTCTCCCTCCGCGTCCGGTGAAAAACTGTTTTTT	CASSSPSASGEKLFF
TRBV6-4	-	-	TRBJ2-3	TGTGCCAGCAGTGAAGGGCTGCGGGGCACAGATACGCAGTATTTT	CASSEGLRGTDTQYF
TRBV5-1	few	-	TRBJ1-2	TGCGCCAGCAGCCCCGGGACACCAGCTAACTATGGCTACACCTTC	CASSPGTPANYGYTF
TRBV7-2	-	-	TRBJ2-7	TGTGCCAGCAGCCTGGTCCGGGAGCAGTACTTC	CASSLVREQYF
TRBV6-5	-	-	TRBJ1-1	TGTGCCAGCAGTTCCCGGACGGCTGACACTGAAGCTTTCTTT	CASSSRTADTEAFF
TRBV7-6	-	TRBD2	TRBJ2-1	TGTGCCAGCAGCGCCCGGGGGGGCCCCGATGAGCAGTTCTTC	CASSARGGPDEQFF
TRBV2	-	-	TRBJ2-2	TGTGCCAGCAGTTCCCAGGGTCCCGGGGAGCTGTTTTTT	CASSSQGPGELFF
TRBV7-9	once	-	TRBJ1-4	TGTGCCAGCAGCTTAGACTCGTTTGGTGAAAAACTGTTTTTT	CASSLDSFGEKLFF
TRBV5-4	few	TRBD1	TRBJ1-2	TGTGCCAGCAGCTTTTTCACAGGGGATGGCTACACCTTC	CASSFFTGDGYTF
TRBV7-8	-	-	TRBJ2-1	TGTGCCAGCAGCTGGGGGTCGACCCGGGACGAGCAGTTCTTC	CASSWGSTRDEQFF
TRBV27	-	-	TRBJ1-2	TGTGCCAGCAGTTTAATGGGGACCGCTGACTTTAACTATGGCTACACCTTC	CASSLMGTADFNYGYTF
TRBV27	-	TRBD1	TRBJ1-2	TGTGCCAGCAGTCCTCAGGGGGCGGGTGGCTACACCTTC	CASSPQGAGGYTF
TRBV29-1	-	-	TRBJ1-1	TGCAGCGCCGCTGGGACGGGGAACACTGAAGCTTTCTTT	CSAAGTGNTEAFF
TRBV5-6	few	-	TRBJ1-1	TGTGCCAGCAGCCCGTCAGACACGAACACTGAAGCTTTCTTT	CASSPSDTNTEAFF
TRBV5-1	-	-	TRBJ2-1	TGCGCCAGCAGCTATGGGACTGGATACAATGAGCAGTTCTTC	CASSYGTGYNEQFF
TRBV9	many	TRBD2	TRBJ2-7	TGTGCCAGCAGCCGCGGACTAGCGGGAAATTACGAGCAGTACTTC	CASSRGLAGNYEQYF
TRBV6-5	-	TRBD1	TRBJ1-6	TGTGCCAGCAGGGACAGGGGGAATTCACCCCTCCACTTT	CASRDRGNSPLHF
TRBV5-1	-	-	TRBJ1-4	TGCGCCAGCGGATGGGCTTCAACTAATGAAAAACTGTTTTTT	CASGWASTNEKLFF
TRBV7-2	-	-	TRBJ2-1	TGTGCCAGCAGCTTAGCGCAGGCGGGGCTGAGGAAGAATGAGCAGTTCTTC	CASSLAQAGLRKNEQFF
TRBV18	-	TRBD2	TRBJ2-7	TGTGCCAGCTCATCTGGAGCGGGGGGCGAGCAGTACTTC	CASSSGAGGEQYF
TRBV5-1	-	-	TRBJ2-2	TGCGCCAGCAGCTTGGTGGCAGGGGCAAACACCGGGGAGCTGTTTTTT	CASSLVAGANTGELFF
TRBV18	-	-	TRBJ2-5	TGTGCCAGCTCACCGGCCAGGGGAGTAGAGACCCAGTACTTC	CASSPARGVETQYF
TRBV21-1	-	-	TRBJ1-5	TGTGCCAGCAGCCCCCAGGGGGCCGTCAATCAGCCCCAGCATTTT	CASSPQGAVNQPQHF
TRBV7-2	-	-	TRBJ2-7	TGTGCCAGCAGCTCAGTATTCCAGGGAGGCGAGAAGTACTTC	CASSSVFQGGEKYF
TRBV7-8	-	TRBD1	TRBJ2-7	TGTGCCAGCAGTCCAGGGGGATCCTACGAGCAGTACTTC	CASSPGGSYEQYF
TRBV5-8	few	TRBD1	TRBJ1-2	TGTGCCAGCAGCCGATGGGACAGGGTTTTATCTAACTATGGCTACACCTTC	CASSRWDRVLSNYGYTF
TRBV10-2	-	-	TRBJ1-3	TGCGCCAGCAGTGATCTCCGTCACTCTGGAAACACCATATATTTT	CASSDLRHSGNTIYF
TRBV6-6	-	-	TRBJ1-1	TGTGCCAGCAGGAGGGTGTGGGTCACTGAAGCTTTCTTT	CASRRVWVTEAFF
TRBV6-5	-	-	TRBJ1-2	TGTGCCAGCAGCCGACAGAAAACTAACTATGGCTACACCTTC	CASSRQKTNYGYTF
TRBV5-4	-	-	TRBJ2-2	TGTGCCAGCAGCAGGATCGGGAGCTCTTCGGGGGAGCTGTTTTTT	CASSRIGSSSGELFF
TRBV6-5	-	-	TRBJ2-7	TGTGCCAGCAGTCACACAGGGTACGAGCAGTACTTC	CASSHTGYEQYF
TRBV4-3	few	-	TRBJ2-7	TGCGCCAGCAGCCAAAGCTTCGGGGGCGAGCAGTACTTC	CASSQSFGGEQYF
TRBV19	few	-	TRBJ1-1	TGTGCCAGTAGTATACCACAGGGCATGAACACTGAAGCTTTCTTT	CASSIPQGMNTEAFF
TRBV11-2	-	TRBD2	TRBJ2-7	TGTGCCAGCAGCTTAGATCGAACTAGCGGATACTCCTACGAGCAGTACTTC	CASSLDRTSGYSYEQYF
TRBV11-2	-	-	TRBJ2-3	TGTGCCAGCAGCTTATCGGTCAACTACTACACAGATACGCAGTATTTT	CASSLSVNYYTDTQYF
TRBV5-1	-	-	TRBJ1-3	TGCGCCAGCAGCTTGGACAGCTCTGGAAACACCATATATTTT	CASSLDSSGNTIYF